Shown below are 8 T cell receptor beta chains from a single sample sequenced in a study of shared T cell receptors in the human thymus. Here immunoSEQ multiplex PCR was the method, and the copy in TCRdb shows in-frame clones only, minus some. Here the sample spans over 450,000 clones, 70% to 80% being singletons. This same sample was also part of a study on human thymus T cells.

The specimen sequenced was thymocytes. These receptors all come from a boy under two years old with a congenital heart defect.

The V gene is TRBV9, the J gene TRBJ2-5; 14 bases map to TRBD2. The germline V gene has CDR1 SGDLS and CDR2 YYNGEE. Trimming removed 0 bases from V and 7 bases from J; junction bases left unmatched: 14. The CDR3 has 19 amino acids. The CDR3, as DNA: TGTGCCAGCAGCGTAGAGGCACCGGGACTAGCGGGAGTTAAAGTGACCCAGTACTTC. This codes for CASSVEAPGLAGVKVTQYF.

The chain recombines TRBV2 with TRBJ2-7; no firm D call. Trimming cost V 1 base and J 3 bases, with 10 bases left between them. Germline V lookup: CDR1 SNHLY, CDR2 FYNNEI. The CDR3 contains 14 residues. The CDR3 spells CASSEDPRHYEQYF. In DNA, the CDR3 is TGTGCCAGCAGTGAAGACCCACGACACTACGAGCAGTACTTC.

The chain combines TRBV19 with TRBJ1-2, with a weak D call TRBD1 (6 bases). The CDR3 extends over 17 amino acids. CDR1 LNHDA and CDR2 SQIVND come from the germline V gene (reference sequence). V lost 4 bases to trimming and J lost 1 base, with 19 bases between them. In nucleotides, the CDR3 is TGTGCCAGTAGTACATTTCCGACAGGAAACCGTAACTATGGCTACACCTTC. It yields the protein CASSTFPTGNRNYGYTF.

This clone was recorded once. The CDR3 DNA reads TGTGCCAGCAGAAACCGGGACAGGGAACATCGGAGTGAAAAACTGTTTTTT. Amino acid sequence: CASRNRDREHRSEKLFF. The chain combines TRBV7-2 with TRBJ1-4; 9 nucleotides match TRBD1. After removal of 6 bases from V and 7 bases from J, the junction contained 15 bases not matched to a gene. The CDR3 contains 17 residues. The germline V gene encodes CDR1 SGHTA and CDR2 FQGNSA.

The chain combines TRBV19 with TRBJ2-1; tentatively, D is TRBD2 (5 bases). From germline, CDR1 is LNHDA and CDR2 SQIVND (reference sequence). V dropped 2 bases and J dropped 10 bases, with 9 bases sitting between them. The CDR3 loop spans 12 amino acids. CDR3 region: CASSIREREQFF. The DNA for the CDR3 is TGTGCCAGTAGTATACGGGAACGAGAGCAGTTCTTC.

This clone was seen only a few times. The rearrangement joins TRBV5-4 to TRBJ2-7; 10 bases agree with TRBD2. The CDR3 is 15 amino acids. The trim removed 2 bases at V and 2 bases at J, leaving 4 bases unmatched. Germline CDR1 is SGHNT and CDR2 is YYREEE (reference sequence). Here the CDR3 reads CASSFEAGGAYEQYF. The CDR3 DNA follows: TGTGCCAGCAGCTTCGAAGCGGGAGGGGCCTACGAGCAGTACTTC.

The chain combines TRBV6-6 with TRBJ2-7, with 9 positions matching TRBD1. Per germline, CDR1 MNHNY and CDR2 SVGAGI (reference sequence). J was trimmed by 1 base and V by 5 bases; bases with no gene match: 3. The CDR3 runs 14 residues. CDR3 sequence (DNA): TGTGCCAGCAGTCTTGGACAGGGGTCCTACGAGCAGTACTTC. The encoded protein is CASSLGQGSYEQYF.

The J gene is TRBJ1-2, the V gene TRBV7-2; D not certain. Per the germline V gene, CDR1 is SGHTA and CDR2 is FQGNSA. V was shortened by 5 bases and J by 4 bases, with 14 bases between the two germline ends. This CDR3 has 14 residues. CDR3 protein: CASSLNGGLYGYTF. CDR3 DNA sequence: TGTGCCAGCAGCCTCAACGGAGGACTCTATGGCTACACCTTC.